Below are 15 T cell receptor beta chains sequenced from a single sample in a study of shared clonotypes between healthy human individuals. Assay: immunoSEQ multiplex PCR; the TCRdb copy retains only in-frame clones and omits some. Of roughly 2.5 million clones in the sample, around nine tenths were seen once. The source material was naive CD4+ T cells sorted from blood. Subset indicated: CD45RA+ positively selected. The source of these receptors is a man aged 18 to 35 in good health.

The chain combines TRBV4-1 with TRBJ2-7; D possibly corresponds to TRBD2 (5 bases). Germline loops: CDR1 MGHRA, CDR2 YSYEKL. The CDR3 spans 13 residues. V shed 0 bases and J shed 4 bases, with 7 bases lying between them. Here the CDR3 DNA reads TGCGCCAGCAGCCAAGAGCCGGGGTACGAGCAGTACTTC. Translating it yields CASSQEPGYEQYF.

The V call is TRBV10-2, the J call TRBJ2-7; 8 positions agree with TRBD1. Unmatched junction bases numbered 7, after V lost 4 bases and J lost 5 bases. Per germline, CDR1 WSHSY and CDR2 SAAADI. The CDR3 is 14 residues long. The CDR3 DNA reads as TGCGCCAGCAGTGGCGGGACAGGTTTAAACGAGCAGTACTTC. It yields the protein CASSGGTGLNEQYF.

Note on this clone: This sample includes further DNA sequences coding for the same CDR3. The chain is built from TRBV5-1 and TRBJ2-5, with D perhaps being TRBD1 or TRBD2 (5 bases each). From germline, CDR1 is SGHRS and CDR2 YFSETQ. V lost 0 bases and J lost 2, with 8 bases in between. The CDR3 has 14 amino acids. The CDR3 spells CASSLEGRQETQYF. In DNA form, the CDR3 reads TGCGCCAGCAGCTTGGAGGGGAGACAAGAGACCCAGTACTTC.

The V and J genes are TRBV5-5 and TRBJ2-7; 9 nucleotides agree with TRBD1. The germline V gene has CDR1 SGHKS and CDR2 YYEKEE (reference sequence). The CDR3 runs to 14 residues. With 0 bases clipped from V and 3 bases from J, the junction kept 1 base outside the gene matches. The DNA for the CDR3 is TGTGCCAGCAGCTTGGGACAGGGGGTCTACGAGCAGTACTTC. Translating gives CASSLGQGVYEQYF.

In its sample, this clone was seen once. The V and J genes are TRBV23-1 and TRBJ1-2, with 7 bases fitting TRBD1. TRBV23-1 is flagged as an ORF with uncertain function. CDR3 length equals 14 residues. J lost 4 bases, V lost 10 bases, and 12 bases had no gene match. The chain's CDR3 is CATAGRGGLYGYTF. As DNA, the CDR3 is TGCGCCACCGCTGGGAGAGGGGGCCTCTATGGCTACACCTTC.

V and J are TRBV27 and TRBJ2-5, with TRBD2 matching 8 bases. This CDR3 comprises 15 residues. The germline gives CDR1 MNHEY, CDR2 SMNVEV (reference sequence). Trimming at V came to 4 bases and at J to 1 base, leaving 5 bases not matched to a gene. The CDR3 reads CASSSPTSGQETQYF. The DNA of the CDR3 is TGTGCCAGCAGTTCGCCTACTAGCGGCCAAGAGACCCAGTACTTC.

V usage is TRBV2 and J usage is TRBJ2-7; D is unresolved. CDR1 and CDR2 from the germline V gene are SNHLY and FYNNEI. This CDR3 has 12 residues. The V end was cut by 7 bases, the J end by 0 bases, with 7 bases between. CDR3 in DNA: TGTGCCAGCACCCTAGGCTCCTACGAGCAGTACTTC. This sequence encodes CASTLGSYEQYF.

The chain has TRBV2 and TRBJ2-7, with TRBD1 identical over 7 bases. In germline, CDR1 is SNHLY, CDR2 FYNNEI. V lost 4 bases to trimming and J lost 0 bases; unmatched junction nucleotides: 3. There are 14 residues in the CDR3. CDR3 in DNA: TGTGCCAGCAGTGTGGACAGGTACTCCTACGAGCAGTACTTC. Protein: CASSVDRYSYEQYF. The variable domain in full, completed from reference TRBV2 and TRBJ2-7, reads EPEVTQTPSHQVTQMGQEVILRCVPISNHLYFYWYRQILGQKVEFLVSFYNNEISEKSEIFDDQFSVERPDGSNFTLKIRSTKLEDSAMYFCASSVDRYSYEQYFGPGTRLTVT.

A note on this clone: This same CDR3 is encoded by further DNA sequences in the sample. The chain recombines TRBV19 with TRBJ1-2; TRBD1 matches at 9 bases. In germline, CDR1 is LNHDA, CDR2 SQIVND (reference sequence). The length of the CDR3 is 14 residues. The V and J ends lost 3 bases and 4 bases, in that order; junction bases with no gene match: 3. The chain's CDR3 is CASSIPGQGYGYTF. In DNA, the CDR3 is TGTGCCAGTAGTATTCCGGGACAGGGCTATGGCTACACCTTC.

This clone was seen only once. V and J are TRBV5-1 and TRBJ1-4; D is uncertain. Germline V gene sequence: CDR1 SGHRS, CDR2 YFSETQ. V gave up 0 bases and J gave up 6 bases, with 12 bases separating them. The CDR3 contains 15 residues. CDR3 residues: CASSLGRGNDEKLFF. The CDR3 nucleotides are TGCGCCAGCAGCTTGGGACGTGGGAACGATGAAAAACTGTTTTTT.

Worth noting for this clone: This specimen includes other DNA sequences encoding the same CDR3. Here the CDR3 DNA reads TGTGCCAGCAGCCTCGGGTTGGGGAAGGAGACCCAGTACTTC. The encoded protein is CASSLGLGKETQYF. The rearrangement joins TRBV11-2 to TRBJ2-5; D remains unclear. Trimming removed 5 bases from V and 5 bases from J, with 15 bases in between. The CDR3 loop spans 14 amino acids. Germline V gene data show CDR1 as SGHAT and CDR2 as FQNNGV. Using reference TRBV11-2 and TRBJ2-5 for the parts outside the CDR3, the full variable domain is EAGVAQSPRYKIIEKRQSVAFWCNPISGHATLYWYQQILGQGPKLLIQFQNNGVVDDSQLPKDRFSAERLKGVDSTLKIQPAKLEDSAVYLCASSLGLGKETQYFGPGTRLLVL.

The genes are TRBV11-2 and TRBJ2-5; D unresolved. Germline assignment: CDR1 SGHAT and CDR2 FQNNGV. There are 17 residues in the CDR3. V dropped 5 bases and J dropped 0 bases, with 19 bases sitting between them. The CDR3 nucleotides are TGTGCCAGCAGCCCGCTGGCCCAGTTAGGGCACCAAGAGACCCAGTACTTC. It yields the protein CASSPLAQLGHQETQYF.

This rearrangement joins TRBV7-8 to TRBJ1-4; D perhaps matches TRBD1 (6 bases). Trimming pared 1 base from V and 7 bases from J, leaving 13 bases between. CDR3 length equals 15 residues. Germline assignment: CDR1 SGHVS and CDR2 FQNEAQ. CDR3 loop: CASSLEGVRGEKLFF. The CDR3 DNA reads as TGTGCCAGCAGCTTAGAGGGGGTCCGGGGTGAAAAACTGTTTTTT.

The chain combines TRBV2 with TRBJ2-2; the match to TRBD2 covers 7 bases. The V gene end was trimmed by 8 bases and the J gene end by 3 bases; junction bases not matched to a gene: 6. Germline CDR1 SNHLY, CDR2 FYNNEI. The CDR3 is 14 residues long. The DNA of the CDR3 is TGTGCCAGCGGGGGAGGGCTCTACACCGGGGAGCTGTTTTTT. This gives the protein CASGGGLYTGELFF.

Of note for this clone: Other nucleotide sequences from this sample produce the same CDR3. CDR3 loop: CAWSLNSGNTIYF. The CDR3 DNA reads as TGTGCCTGGAGCCTAAACTCTGGAAACACCATATATTTT. The rearrangement joins TRBV30 to TRBJ1-3; no definite D call. Germline CDR1 GTSNPN, CDR2 SVGIG (reference sequence). The V end was cut by 3 bases, the J end by 0 bases, with 6 bases between. This CDR3 region has 13 residues.